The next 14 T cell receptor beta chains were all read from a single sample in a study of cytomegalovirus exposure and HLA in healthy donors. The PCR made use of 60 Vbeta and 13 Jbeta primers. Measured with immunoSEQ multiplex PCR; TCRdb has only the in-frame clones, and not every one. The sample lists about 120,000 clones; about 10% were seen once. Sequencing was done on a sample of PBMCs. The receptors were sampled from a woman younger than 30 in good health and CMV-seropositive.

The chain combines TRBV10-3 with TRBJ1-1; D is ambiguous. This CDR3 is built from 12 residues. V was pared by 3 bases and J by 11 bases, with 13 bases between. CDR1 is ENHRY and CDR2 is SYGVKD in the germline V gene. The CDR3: CAISEPPLGAFF. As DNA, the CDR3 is TGTGCCATCAGTGAACCCCCACTAGGGGCTTTCTTT.

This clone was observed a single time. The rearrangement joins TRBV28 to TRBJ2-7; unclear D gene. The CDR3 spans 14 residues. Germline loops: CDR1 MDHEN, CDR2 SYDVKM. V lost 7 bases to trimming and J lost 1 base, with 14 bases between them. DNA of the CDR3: TGTGCCAGCAATCACAACCGAATTTCCTACGAGCAGTACTTC. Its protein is CASNHNRISYEQYF.

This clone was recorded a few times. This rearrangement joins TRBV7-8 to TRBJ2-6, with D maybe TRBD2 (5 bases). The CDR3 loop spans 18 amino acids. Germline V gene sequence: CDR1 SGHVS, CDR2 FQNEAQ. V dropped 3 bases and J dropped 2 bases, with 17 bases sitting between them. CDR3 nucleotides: TGTGCCAGCAGCTTCCTTCCAGGCCTAGCAACTGGGGCCAACGTCCTGACTTTC. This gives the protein CASSFLPGLATGANVLTF.

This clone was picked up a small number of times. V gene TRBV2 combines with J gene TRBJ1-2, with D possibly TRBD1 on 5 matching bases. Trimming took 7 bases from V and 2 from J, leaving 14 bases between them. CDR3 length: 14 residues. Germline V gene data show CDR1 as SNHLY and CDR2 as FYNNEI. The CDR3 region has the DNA TGTGCCAGCATTGACCAGGGCTGGAACTATGGCTACACCTTC. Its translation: CASIDQGWNYGYTF.

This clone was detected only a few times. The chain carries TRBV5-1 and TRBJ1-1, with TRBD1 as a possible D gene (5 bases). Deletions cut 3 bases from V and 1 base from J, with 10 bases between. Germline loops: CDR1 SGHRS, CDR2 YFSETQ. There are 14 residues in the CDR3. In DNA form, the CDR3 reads TGCGCCAGCAGCTCGGGGGGAGGGAACACTGAAGCTTTCTTT. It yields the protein CASSSGGGNTEAFF.

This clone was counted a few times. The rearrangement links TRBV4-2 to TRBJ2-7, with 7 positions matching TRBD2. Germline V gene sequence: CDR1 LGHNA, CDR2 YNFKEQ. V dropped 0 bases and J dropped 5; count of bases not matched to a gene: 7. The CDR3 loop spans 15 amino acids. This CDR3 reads CASSQDLGAGDEQYF. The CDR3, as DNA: TGTGCCAGCAGCCAAGATCTAGGGGCGGGAGACGAGCAGTACTTC.

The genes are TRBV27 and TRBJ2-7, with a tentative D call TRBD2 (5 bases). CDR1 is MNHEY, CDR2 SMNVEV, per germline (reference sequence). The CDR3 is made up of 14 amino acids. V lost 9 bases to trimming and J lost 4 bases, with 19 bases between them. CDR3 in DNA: TGTGCCAGTGCCGGGAATAGCTTCTCTTACGAGCAGTACTTC. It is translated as CASAGNSFSYEQYF.

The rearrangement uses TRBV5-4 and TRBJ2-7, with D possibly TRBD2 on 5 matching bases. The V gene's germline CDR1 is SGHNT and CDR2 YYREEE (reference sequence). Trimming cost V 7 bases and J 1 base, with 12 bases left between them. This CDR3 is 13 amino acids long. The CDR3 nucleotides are TGTGCCAGCTCCCCTCCGGGGTCCTACGAGCAGTACTTC. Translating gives CASSPPGSYEQYF.

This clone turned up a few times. CDR3 sequence: CASSEGGPQPQHF. The CDR3 nucleotides are TGTGCCAGCAGTGAAGGGGGGCCACAGCCCCAGCATTTT. This chain joins TRBV6-1 and TRBJ1-5, with D perhaps matching TRBD1 (6 bases). This CDR3 is built from 13 residues. The germline CDR1 and CDR2 sequences are MNHNS and SASEGT. The V end lost 1 base, the J end lost 7 bases, and 8 bases lay between the germline ends.

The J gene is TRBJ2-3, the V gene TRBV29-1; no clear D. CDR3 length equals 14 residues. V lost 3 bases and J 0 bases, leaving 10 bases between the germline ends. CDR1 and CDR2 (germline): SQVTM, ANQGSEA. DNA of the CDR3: TGCAGCGTTGATGGCGGAGCTAGCACAGATACGCAGTATTTT. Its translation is CSVDGGASTDTQYF.

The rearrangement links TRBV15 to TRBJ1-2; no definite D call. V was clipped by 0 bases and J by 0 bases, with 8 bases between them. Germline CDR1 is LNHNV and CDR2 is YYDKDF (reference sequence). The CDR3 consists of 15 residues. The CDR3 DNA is TGTGCCACCAGCAGAGATCTGTCCGCTAACTATGGCTACACCTTC. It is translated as CATSRDLSANYGYTF.

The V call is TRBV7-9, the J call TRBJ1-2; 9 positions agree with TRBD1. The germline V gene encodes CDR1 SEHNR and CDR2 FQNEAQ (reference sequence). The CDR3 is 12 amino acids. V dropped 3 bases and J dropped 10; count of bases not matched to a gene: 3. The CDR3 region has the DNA TGTGCCAGCAGCTTCGGGACAGGGTTCTACACCTTC. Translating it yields CASSFGTGFYTF.

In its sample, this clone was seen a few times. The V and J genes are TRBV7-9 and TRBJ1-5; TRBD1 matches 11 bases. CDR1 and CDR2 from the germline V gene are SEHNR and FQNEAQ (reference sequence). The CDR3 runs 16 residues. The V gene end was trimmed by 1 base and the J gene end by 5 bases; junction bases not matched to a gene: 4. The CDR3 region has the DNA TGTGCCAGCAGCTTAGATGGGACAGGGGGGCATCAGCCCCAGCATTTT. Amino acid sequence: CASSLDGTGGHQPQHF. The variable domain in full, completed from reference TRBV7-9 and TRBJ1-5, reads DTGVSQNPRHKITKRGQNVTFRCDPISEHNRLYWYRQTLGQGPEFLTYFQNEAQLEKSRLLSDRFSAERPKGSFSTLEIQRTEQGDSAMYLCASSLDGTGGHQPQHFGDGTRLSIL.

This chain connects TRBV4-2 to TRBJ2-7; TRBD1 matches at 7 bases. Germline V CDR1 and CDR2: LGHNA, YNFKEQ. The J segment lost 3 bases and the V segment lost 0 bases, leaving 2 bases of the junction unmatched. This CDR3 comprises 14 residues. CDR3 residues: CASSQDRDSYEQYF. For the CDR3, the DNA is TGTGCCAGCAGCCAAGATCGGGACAGCTACGAGCAGTACTTC.